The 16 T cell receptor beta chains below were found in one sample sequenced in a study of response to subunit inactivated influenza vaccine. One entry per CDR3 protein, called by TCRdb with MiXCR from the RT-PCR reads. The data contain hundreds of thousands of distinct CDR3 sequences, 12% of them singletons. The sequencing used non-naive T cells sorted from PBMCs, collected roughly 15 days before vaccination. The receptor source for this set is a man aged 50 or older who received an inactivated influenza vaccine.

The chain links TRBV6-4 to TRBJ1-4; D call uncertain. With 4 bases removed from V and 5 bases from J, the gap between germline ends came to 20 bases. The CDR3 runs 17 residues. Germline CDR1 MRHNA, CDR2 SNTAGT. CDR3 nucleotide sequence: TGTGCCAGCAGTGCCCCCTCAGACAAGAACGTCAATGAAAAACTGTTTTTT. It codes for CASSAPSDKNVNEKLFF.

This chain uses TRBV4-3 with TRBJ1-6; D is uncertain. The CDR3 extends over 16 amino acids. Germline assignment: CDR1 LGHNA and CDR2 YSLEER. V was shortened by 0 bases and J by 7 bases, with 13 bases between the two germline ends. The CDR3 DNA reads TGCGCCAGCAGCCAAGAGGCGGCAGGCAAGAATTCACCCCTCCACTTT. Protein: CASSQEAAGKNSPLHF.

This clonotype was detected ten times or more. The chain has TRBV18 and TRBJ2-5; the D is unclear. CDR1 is KGHSH and CDR2 is LQKENI in the germline V gene. The V and J ends lost 3 bases and 2 bases respectively, with 1 base between them. The CDR3 runs to 11 residues. The DNA for the CDR3 is TGTGCCAGCTCACCGCAAGAGACCCAGTACTTC. Protein: CASSPQETQYF.

The table lists this clonotype with a few counts. V and J are TRBV3-1 and TRBJ1-2, with D perhaps TRBD1 (5 bases). V was shortened by 5 bases and J by 3 bases, with 10 bases between the two germline ends. CDR3 size: 13 residues. Germline values: CDR1 LGHDT, CDR2 YNNKEL (reference sequence). The CDR3 is CASSSREDYGYTF. CDR3 nucleotides: TGTGCCAGCAGCTCCAGGGAGGACTATGGCTACACCTTC.

This clonotype was detected only a few times. This sequence joins TRBV15 and TRBJ2-3; D may be TRBD2 (6 bases). The V gene lost 3 bases and the J gene lost 2 bases, with 15 bases spanning the gap. This CDR3 region has 16 residues. CDR1 is LNHNV and CDR2 is YYDKDF in the germline V gene (reference sequence). The CDR3 protein is CATSSLRGRNTDTQYF. The CDR3 region has the DNA TGTGCCACCAGCAGTTTGCGGGGCCGTAACACAGATACGCAGTATTTT.

This clonotype showed up just a few times. The chain has TRBV7-3 and TRBJ2-1; TRBD2 aligns across 8 bases. CDR1 SGHTA and CDR2 FQGTGA come from the germline V gene. V shed 3 bases, J shed 4 bases, and the junction held 8 bases outside the gene matches. This CDR3 region has 16 residues. The CDR3 spells CASSLVGTSGYNEQFF. The CDR3 coding sequence is TGTGCCAGCAGCTTGGTTGGAACTAGCGGATACAATGAGCAGTTCTTC.

V gene TRBV10-3 combines with J gene TRBJ1-1; D is unresolved. Germline V lookup: CDR1 ENHRY, CDR2 SYGVKD. The CDR3 spans 14 residues. Trimming shortened V by 3 bases and J by 1 base, and 9 bases separated the two germline ends. In DNA, the CDR3 is TGTGCCATCAGTGATTCCATGGGGAACACTGAAGCTTTCTTT. Translation gives CAISDSMGNTEAFF.

This clonotype was found a few times. V and J are TRBV27 and TRBJ2-5; D perhaps matches TRBD2 (6 bases). The CDR3 length is 17 residues. The V end was cut by 3 bases, the J end by 4 bases, with 21 bases between. The V gene's germline CDR1 is MNHEY and CDR2 SMNVEV (reference sequence). The CDR3 bases are TGTGCCAGCAGTTTGACAGCTAGCGTCCAGCTCCGAGAGACCCAGTACTTC. Translated, it gives CASSLTASVQLRETQYF.

This clonotype was counted at least ten times. The chain has TRBV6-2 or TRBV6-3 and TRBJ2-1; 9 bases are shared with TRBD2. CDR3 length equals 16 residues. With 8 bases clipped from V and 0 bases from J, the junction kept 8 bases outside the gene matches. Germline CDR1 MNHEY, CDR2 SVGEGT. The CDR3 here is CASEQSGGYSYNEQFF. The DNA for the CDR3 is TGTGCCAGCGAACAAAGCGGGGGGTACTCCTACAATGAGCAGTTCTTC.

This clonotype showed up many times. The chain has TRBV7-9 and TRBJ2-7; 11 bases are a match to TRBD2. The J segment lost 2 bases and the V segment lost 1 base, leaving 1 base of the junction unmatched. The CDR3 runs to 15 residues. Germline V CDR1 and CDR2: SEHNR, FQNEAQ (reference sequence). The CDR3 reads CASSLVTSGTYEQYF. CDR3 DNA: TGTGCCAGCAGCTTAGTGACTAGCGGGACCTACGAGCAGTACTTC.

V gene TRBV5-5 combines with J gene TRBJ2-5, with 11 nucleotides matching TRBD1. The CDR3 length is 17 residues. Trimming removed 2 bases from V and 5 bases from J; junction bases left unmatched: 11. Germline CDR1 and CDR2: SGHKS and YYEKEE (reference sequence). This CDR3 reads CASSFYLGQGAPETQYF. CDR3 nucleotides: TGTGCCAGCAGCTTCTATTTAGGACAGGGGGCCCCTGAGACCCAGTACTTC.

Ten or more counts support this clonotype. This sequence joins TRBV11-2 and TRBJ2-1, with 10 bases matching TRBD2. Germline assignment: CDR1 SGHAT and CDR2 FQNNGV. The CDR3 covers 18 residues. Trimming cost V 3 bases and J 3 bases; bases outside gene matches: 11. The CDR3 DNA follows: TGTGCCAGCAGCTTTTTCGGGCAGGGACTAGCGATCTACAATGAGCAGTTCTTC. This translates into CASSFFGQGLAIYNEQFF.

This clonotype showed up just a few times. The gene calls are TRBV20-1 and TRBJ1-1; tentative D call: TRBD1 (6 bases). The CDR3 runs 16 residues. Germline assignment: CDR1 DFQATT and CDR2 SNEGSKA (reference sequence). Trimming removed 4 bases from V and 1 base from J, with 19 bases in between. CDR3: CSATGAGGGQNTEAFF. As DNA, the CDR3 is TGCAGTGCTACCGGCGCGGGGGGGGGGCAGAACACTGAAGCTTTCTTT.

The chain couples TRBV29-1 to TRBJ2-7; D is unclear. V was cut by 0 bases and J by 0 bases, with 27 bases left in between. The CDR3 sequence is 20 residues long. The germline V gene has CDR1 SQVTM and CDR2 ANQGSEA. CDR3 sequence: CSVEDEGPALLTLCSYEQYF. The DNA for the CDR3 is TGCAGCGTTGAAGATGAAGGGCCAGCATTACTTACTTTATGCTCCTACGAGCAGTACTTC.

The genes are TRBV6-2 or TRBV6-3 and TRBJ2-5; D may match TRBD1 or TRBD2 (7 bases each). Germline CDR1 reads MNHEY; CDR2 reads SVGEGT. The CDR3 runs to 13 residues. The ends were cut back, 6 bases at V and 5 bases at J, with 13 bases in the middle. CDR3 sequence (DNA): TGTGCCAGCAGCAGGGGGGGCCTGGAGACCCAGTACTTC. As protein: CASSRGGLETQYF.

Only a few counts were recorded for this clonotype. CDR3 amino acids: CASSADRSGANVLTF. CDR3 bases: TGTGCCAGCAGTGCCGATAGGTCTGGGGCCAACGTCCTGACTTTC. The chain is built from TRBV28 and TRBJ2-6; D is unresolved. This CDR3 region has 15 residues. CDR1 MDHEN and CDR2 SYDVKM come from the germline V gene. V was clipped by 5 bases and J by 1 base, with 9 bases between them.